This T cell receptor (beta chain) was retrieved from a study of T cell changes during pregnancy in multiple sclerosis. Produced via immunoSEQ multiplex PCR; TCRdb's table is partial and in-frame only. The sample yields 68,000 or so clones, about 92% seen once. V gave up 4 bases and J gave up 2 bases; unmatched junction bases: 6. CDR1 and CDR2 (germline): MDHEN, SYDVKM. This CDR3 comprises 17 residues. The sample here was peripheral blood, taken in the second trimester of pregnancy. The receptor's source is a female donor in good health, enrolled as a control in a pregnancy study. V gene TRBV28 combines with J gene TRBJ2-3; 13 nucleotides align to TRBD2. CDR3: CASSSPTSGGLTDTQYF. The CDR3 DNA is TGTGCCAGCAGTTCTCCGACTAGCGGGGGGCTCACAGATACGCAGTATTTT.